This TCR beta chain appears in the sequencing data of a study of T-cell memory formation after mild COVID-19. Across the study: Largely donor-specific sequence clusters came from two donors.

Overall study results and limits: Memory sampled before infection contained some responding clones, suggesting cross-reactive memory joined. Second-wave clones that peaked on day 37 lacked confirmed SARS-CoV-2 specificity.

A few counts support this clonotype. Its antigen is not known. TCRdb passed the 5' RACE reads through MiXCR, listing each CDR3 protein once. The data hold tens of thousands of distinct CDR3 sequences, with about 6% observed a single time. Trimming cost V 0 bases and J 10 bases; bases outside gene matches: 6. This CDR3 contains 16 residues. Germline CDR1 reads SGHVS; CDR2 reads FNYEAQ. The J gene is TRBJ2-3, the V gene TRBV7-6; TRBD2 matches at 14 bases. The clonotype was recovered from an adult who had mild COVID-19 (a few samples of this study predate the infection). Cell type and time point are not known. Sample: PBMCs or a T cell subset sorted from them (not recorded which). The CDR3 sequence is CASSLAGTSGGLAQYF. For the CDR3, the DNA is TGTGCCAGCAGCTTAGCTGGGACTAGCGGGGGTTTGGCGCAGTATTTT.